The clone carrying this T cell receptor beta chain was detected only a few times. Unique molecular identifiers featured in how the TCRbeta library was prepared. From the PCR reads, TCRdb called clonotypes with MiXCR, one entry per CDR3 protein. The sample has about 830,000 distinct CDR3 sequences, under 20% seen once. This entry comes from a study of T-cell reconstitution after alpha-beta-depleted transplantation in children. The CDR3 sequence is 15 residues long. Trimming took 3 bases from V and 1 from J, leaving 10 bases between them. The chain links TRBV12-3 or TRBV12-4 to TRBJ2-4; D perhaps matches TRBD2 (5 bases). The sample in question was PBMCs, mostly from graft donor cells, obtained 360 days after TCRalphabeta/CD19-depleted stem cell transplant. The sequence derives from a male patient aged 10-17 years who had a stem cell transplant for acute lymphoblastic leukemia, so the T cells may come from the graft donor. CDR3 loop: CASSLRDVAKNIQYF. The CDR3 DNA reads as TGTGCCAGCAGTTTGAGGGATGTGGCCAAAAACATTCAGTACTTC.